The following is a TCR beta chain sequence with its context. The antigen is unknown. MiXCR was run by TCRdb on the reads, yielding one entry per CDR3 protein. Of more than 60,000 distinct CDR3 sequences in the sample, roughly 50% were seen once. The CDR3 covers 15 residues. The V end lost 4 bases, the J end lost 2 bases, and 14 bases lay between the germline ends. Germline V lookup: CDR1 SGHRS, CDR2 YFSETQ. This record belongs to a study of type 1 regulatory T cells. The overall study: T-allo10 is an in vitro-generated, Tr1-enriched CD4 T cell product specific for alloantigen.

Study-wide results and limits: Tr1 cells had a more restricted TCR repertoire than non-Tr1 cells.

The chain links TRBV5-1 to TRBJ2-3, with D tentatively TRBD1 or TRBD2 (6 bases each). This TCR was sampled from a human donor in good health. Sample: cultured non-Tr1 T cells, either the whole culture or a sorted T cell fraction (not recorded which). The CDR3: CASSGGGTTTDTQYF. The CDR3 region has the DNA TGCGCCAGCAGCGGGGGCGGGACCACCACAGATACGCAGTATTTT.